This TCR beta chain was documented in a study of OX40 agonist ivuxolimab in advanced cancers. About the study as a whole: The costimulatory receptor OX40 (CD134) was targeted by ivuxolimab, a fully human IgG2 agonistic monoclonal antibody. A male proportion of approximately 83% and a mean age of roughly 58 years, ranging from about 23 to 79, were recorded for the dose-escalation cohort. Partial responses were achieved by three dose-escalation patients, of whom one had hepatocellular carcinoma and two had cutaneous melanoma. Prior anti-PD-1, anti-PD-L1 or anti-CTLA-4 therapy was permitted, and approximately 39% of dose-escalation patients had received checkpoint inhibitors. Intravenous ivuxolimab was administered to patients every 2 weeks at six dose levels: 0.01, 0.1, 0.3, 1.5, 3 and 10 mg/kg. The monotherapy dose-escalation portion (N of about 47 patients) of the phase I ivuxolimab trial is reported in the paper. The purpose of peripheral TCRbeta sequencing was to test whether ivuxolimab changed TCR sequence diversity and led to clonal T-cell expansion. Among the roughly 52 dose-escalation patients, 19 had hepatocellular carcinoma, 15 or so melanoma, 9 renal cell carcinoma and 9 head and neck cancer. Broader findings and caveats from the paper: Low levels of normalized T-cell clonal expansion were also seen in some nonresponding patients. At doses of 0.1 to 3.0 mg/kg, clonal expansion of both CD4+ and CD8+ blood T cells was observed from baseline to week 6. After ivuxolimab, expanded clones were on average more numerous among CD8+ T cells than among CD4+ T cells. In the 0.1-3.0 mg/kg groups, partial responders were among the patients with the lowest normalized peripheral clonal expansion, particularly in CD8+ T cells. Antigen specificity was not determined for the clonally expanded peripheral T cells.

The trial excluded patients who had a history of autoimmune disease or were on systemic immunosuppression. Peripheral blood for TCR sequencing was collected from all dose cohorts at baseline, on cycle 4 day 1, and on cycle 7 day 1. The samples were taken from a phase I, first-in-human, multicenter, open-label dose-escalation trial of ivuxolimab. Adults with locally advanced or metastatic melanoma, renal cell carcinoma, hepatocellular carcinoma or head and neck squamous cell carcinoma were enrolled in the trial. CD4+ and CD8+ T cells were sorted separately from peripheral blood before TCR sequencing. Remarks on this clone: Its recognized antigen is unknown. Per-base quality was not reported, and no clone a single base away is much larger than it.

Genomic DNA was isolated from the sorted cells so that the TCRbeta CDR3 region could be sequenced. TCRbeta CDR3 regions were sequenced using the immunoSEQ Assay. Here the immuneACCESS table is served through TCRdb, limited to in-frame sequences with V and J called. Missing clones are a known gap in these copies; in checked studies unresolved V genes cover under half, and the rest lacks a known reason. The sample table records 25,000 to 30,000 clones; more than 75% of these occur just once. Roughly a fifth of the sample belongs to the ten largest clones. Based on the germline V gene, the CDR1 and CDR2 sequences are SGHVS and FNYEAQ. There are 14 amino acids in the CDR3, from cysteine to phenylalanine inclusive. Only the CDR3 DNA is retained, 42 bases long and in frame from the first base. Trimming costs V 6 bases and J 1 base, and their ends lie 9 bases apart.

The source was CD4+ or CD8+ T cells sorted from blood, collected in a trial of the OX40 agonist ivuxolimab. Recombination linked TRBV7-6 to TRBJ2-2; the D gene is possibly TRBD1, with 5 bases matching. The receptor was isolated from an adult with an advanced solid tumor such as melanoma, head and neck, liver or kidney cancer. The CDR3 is CASSQGENTGELFF. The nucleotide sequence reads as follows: TGTGCCAGCAGTCAAGGGGAGAACACCGGGGAGCTGTTTTTT.